The 23 T cell receptor beta chains presented below share a single source sample, sequenced in a study of cytomegalovirus exposure and HLA in healthy donors. A multiplex PCR was run with 60 Vbeta primers and 13 Jbeta primers. Some clones are missing from TCRdb's copy, which holds only in-frame ones; the method was immunoSEQ multiplex PCR. The top ten clones hold 2% to 2.5% of a sample with under 200,000 clones, approximately 80% of them seen once. Sequenced input: PBMCs. The origin of the receptors is a man in his fifties or sixties in good health and CMV-seronegative.

V and J are TRBV18 and TRBJ2-1; 13 bases are shared with TRBD2. The germline V gene encodes CDR1 KGHSH and CDR2 LQKENI. The CDR3 consists of 17 residues. The junction had 6 bases not matched to a gene; V was cut back by 3 bases and J by 4 bases. The CDR3 sequence is CASSPTGLAGIYNEQFF. The CDR3 bases are TGTGCCAGCTCACCGACGGGACTAGCGGGAATTTACAATGAGCAGTTCTTC.

The V gene is TRBV5-1, the J gene TRBJ2-7; the D gene is possibly TRBD1 (5 bases). The CDR3 contains 14 residues. V shed 5 bases and J shed 0 bases, with 12 bases lying between them. CDR1 and CDR2 from the germline V gene are SGHRS and YFSETQ. The chain's CDR3 is CASSKDIYSYEQYF. The CDR3 bases are TGCGCCAGCAGTAAGGACATATACTCCTACGAGCAGTACTTC.

This clone has a single count. This chain links TRBV18 with TRBJ2-7; tentatively, D is TRBD2 (6 bases). CDR1 and CDR2 (germline): KGHSH, LQKENI. CDR3 size: 15 residues. V gave up 3 bases and J gave up 2 bases, with 14 bases separating them. For the CDR3, the DNA is TGTGCCAGCTCACCCCGAGGAGGGACCCCCTACGAGCAGTACTTC. Protein: CASSPRGGTPYEQYF.

This clone was seen just once. Other nucleotide sequences from this sample produce the same CDR3. The chain employs TRBV2 and TRBJ1-1; D possibly corresponds to TRBD1 (5 bases). The length of the CDR3 is 13 residues. From germline, CDR1 is SNHLY and CDR2 FYNNEI. V was shortened by 1 base and J by 7 bases, with 10 bases between the two germline ends. As DNA, the CDR3 is TGTGCCAGCAGTGAAGTCCAGGGAGGTGAAGCTTTCTTT. Its translation is CASSEVQGGEAFF.

V is TRBV14 and J is TRBJ2-2; 11 bases fit TRBD1. Germline CDR1 is SGHDN and CDR2 is FVKESK. The CDR3 sequence is 16 residues long. V lost 6 bases to trimming and J lost 3 bases; unmatched junction nucleotides: 6. Here the CDR3 DNA reads TGTGCCAGCAGTAGGACAGGGGGCGGATACACCGGGGAGCTGTTTTTT. This gives the protein CASSRTGGGYTGELFF.

CDR3 region: CASRKLMVPYEQYF. The CDR3 nucleotides read TGTGCCAGCAGGAAACTAATGGTCCCCTACGAGCAGTACTTC. This chain joins TRBV11-2 and TRBJ2-7; D is uncertain. The CDR3 loop spans 14 amino acids. Germline V lookup: CDR1 SGHAT, CDR2 FQNNGV. Trimming stripped 6 bases from V and 2 bases from J, with 14 bases between.

This clone was observed a handful of times. V usage is TRBV29-1 and J usage is TRBJ2-7, with TRBD1 matching 9 bases. The CDR3 loop spans 13 amino acids. V lost 6 bases, J lost 2 bases, and 5 bases stayed unmatched. CDR1 and CDR2 from the germline V gene are SQVTM and ANQGSEA. CDR3 protein: CSVGTGPPYEQYF. The CDR3 DNA follows: TGCAGCGTCGGGACAGGGCCTCCCTACGAGCAGTACTTC.

To note about this clone: A read error may produce the germline difference seen at one junction end. V is TRBV5-6 and J is TRBJ2-3; 13 nucleotides line up with TRBD2. From germline, CDR1 is SGHDT and CDR2 YYEEEE. CDR3 length: 17 residues. The CDR3 sequence is CVSSLVGLAGVRDTQYF. The CDR3 coding sequence is TGTGTCAGCAGCTTGGTCGGACTAGCGGGAGTTCGGGATACGCAGTATTTT.

The chain employs TRBV5-1 and TRBJ2-5; 7 nucleotides match TRBD2. The CDR3 covers 15 residues. The V gene end was trimmed by 3 bases and the J gene end by 5 bases; junction bases not matched to a gene: 10. Germline assignment: CDR1 SGHRS and CDR2 YFSETQ. As DNA, the CDR3 is TGCGCCAGCAGCTGGGACGGGGAGGGAAGGGAGACCCAGTACTTC. It specifies CASSWDGEGRETQYF.

This clone was observed a few times. This chain joins TRBV30 and TRBJ2-1; 7 nucleotides agree with TRBD2. CDR1 and CDR2 (germline): GTSNPN, SVGIG (reference sequence). V gave up 1 base and J gave up 0 bases; unmatched junction bases: 3. This CDR3 contains 15 residues. DNA of the CDR3: TGTGCCTGGAGTGGGGGGAGGGGCTCCTACAATGAGCAGTTCTTC. It specifies CAWSGGRGSYNEQFF.

The V gene is TRBV2, the J gene TRBJ1-2; D is possibly TRBD1 (6 bases). The CDR3 consists of 14 residues. Trimming pared 0 bases from V and 10 bases from J, leaving 15 bases between. Per the germline V gene, CDR1 is SNHLY and CDR2 is FYNNEI. DNA for the CDR3: TGTGCCAGCAGTGAAGCGAGGAAACAGGGCCTCTACACCTTC. Amino acids: CASSEARKQGLYTF.

V usage is TRBV6-1 and J usage is TRBJ1-1; 11 bases agree with TRBD1. CDR3 size: 14 residues. V gave up 1 base and J gave up 12 bases; unmatched junction bases: 7. CDR1 and CDR2 from the germline V gene are MNHNS and SASEGT. The CDR3 region has the DNA TGTGCCAGCAGTGAAGTTCCCGGGACAGGGGGATCTTTCTTT. Translated: CASSEVPGTGGSFF.

The chain couples TRBV5-1 to TRBJ1-1; D gene unclear. The CDR3 runs 15 residues. Germline assignment: CDR1 SGHRS and CDR2 YFSETQ. Trimming stripped 0 bases from V and 6 bases from J, with 15 bases between. The CDR3 DNA sequence: TGCGCCAGCAGCTTGGAATTTTCCCGGCGGGCTGAAGCTTTCTTT. Its protein is CASSLEFSRRAEAFF.

This sequence joins TRBV4-3 and TRBJ2-2; unclear D gene. CDR3 length: 14 residues. Germline V lookup: CDR1 LGHNA, CDR2 YSLEER. Between the trimmed V and J ends, which lost 0 bases and 3 bases, there was a span of 5 bases. In DNA form, the CDR3 reads TGCGCCAGCAGCCAAGATCTTTACACCGGGGAGCTGTTTTTT. Its protein product is CASSQDLYTGELFF.

This chain connects TRBV27 to TRBJ2-2, with 7 positions matching TRBD2. This CDR3 has 17 amino acids. V gave up 2 bases and J gave up 1 base; unmatched junction bases: 7. Germline assignment: CDR1 MNHEY and CDR2 SMNVEV (reference sequence). For the CDR3, the DNA is TGTGCCAGCAGTTTAGTGGGGCTAGCGGAGAACACCGGGGAGCTGTTTTTT. Amino acids: CASSLVGLAENTGELFF.

There are a few counts of this clone. V usage is TRBV6-1 and J usage is TRBJ1-5; 9 bases line up with TRBD1. The length of the CDR3 is 16 residues. The ends lost 7 bases at V and 1 base at J; junction bases unmatched: 8. Germline CDR1 reads MNHNS; CDR2 reads SASEGT. The CDR3 DNA follows: TGTGCCAGCATTGAGGACAGGGGCAGAAGCAATCAGCCCCAGCATTTT. Translating gives CASIEDRGRSNQPQHF.

The rearrangement joins TRBV5-1 to TRBJ1-2, with D maybe TRBD1 (5 bases). Trimming took off 0 bases at V and 4 bases at J, with 10 bases between the two ends. The length of the CDR3 is 14 residues. Germline values: CDR1 SGHRS, CDR2 YFSETQ. CDR3 coding DNA: TGCGCCAGCAGCTTGGGACGGGGGGTCTATGGCTACACCTTC. Translated: CASSLGRGVYGYTF. The full variable domain, with the rest looked up from reference TRBV5-1 and TRBJ1-2, is KAGVTQTPRYLIKTRGQQVTLSCSPISGHRSVSWYQQTPGQGLQFLFEYFSETQRNKGNFPGRFSGRQFSNSRSEMNVSTLELGDSALYLCASSLGRGVYGYTFGSGTRLTVV.

In its sample, this clone was seen once. The V call is TRBV9, the J call TRBJ2-2, with 10 bases that match TRBD2. The germline V gene has CDR1 SGDLS and CDR2 YYNGEE. V trimming: 0 bases; J trimming: 5 bases; junction bases outside the gene matches: 4. The CDR3 length is 16 residues. Written as DNA, the CDR3 is TGTGCCAGCAGCGTAGGGACTAGCGGTCCTACCGGGGAGCTGTTTTTT. Translation gives CASSVGTSGPTGELFF.

J is TRBJ1-5 and V is TRBV6-1; TRBD1 might be the D (6 bases). CDR1 and CDR2 from the germline V gene are MNHNS and SASEGT. The CDR3 runs 14 residues. The ends were cut back, 4 bases at V and 7 bases at J, with 14 bases in the middle. This CDR3 is CASSGPTGKQPQHF. The CDR3 region has the DNA TGTGCCAGCAGTGGTCCGACAGGAAAACAGCCCCAGCATTTT.

The chain combines TRBV19 with TRBJ1-3; 9 nucleotides agree with TRBD1. Germline assignment: CDR1 LNHDA and CDR2 SQIVND (reference sequence). The junction had 13 bases not matched to a gene; V was cut back by 6 bases and J by 7 bases. The CDR3 runs 16 residues. The CDR3 spells CASRDSTGGISNTIYF. In DNA, the CDR3 is TGTGCCAGTAGGGACAGTACAGGGGGCATAAGCAACACCATATATTTT.

This clone was detected only a few times. The gene calls are TRBV5-6 and TRBJ1-3; 7 bases align to TRBD1. The germline V gene has CDR1 SGHDT and CDR2 YYEEEE. There are 16 residues in the CDR3. Unmatched junction bases numbered 8, after V lost 0 bases and J lost 5 bases. CDR3 loop: CASSLAGQAQRNTIYF. DNA of the CDR3: TGTGCCAGCAGCTTGGCCGGACAGGCCCAGCGAAACACCATATATTTT.

In this sample, this clone turned up a few times. The V call is TRBV6-1, the J call TRBJ1-5; 7 bases match TRBD1. Germline V gene data show CDR1 as MNHNS and CDR2 as SASEGT. This CDR3 comprises 16 residues. The junction had 7 bases not matched to a gene; V was cut back by 4 bases and J by 1 base. CDR3 residues: CASSARQGGSNQPQHF. The DNA for the CDR3 is TGTGCCAGCAGTGCCCGACAGGGTGGGAGCAATCAGCCCCAGCATTTT.

The chain is built from TRBV4-2 and TRBJ2-3; 7 nucleotides agree with TRBD2. Germline trimming cut 4 bases from V and 2 bases from J; bases unmatched to any gene: 6. This CDR3 contains 15 residues. Germline V gene sequence: CDR1 LGHNA, CDR2 YNFKEQ. The CDR3 nucleotides read TGTGCCAGCAGCCTAGCTAGCGGAAACACAGATACGCAGTATTTT. Its protein product is CASSLASGNTDTQYF.